The entry that follows covers one T cell receptor beta chain sequence. Its target is unknown. The sample is drawn from a study of CXCR3-negative and CXCR3-positive naive CD8 T cells. Whole-study findings and limits: Partial loss of CXCR3 expression followed cryopreservation; most assays used fresh PBMCs. TRBV-TRBJ usage was alike in naive CXCR3-negative and CXCR3-positive cells but differed in memory cells. For CXCR3-positive naive cells, TRB CDR3s were more hydrophobic than those of CXCR3-negative naive cells.

The CDR3 has 14 amino acids. Germline V gene lookup returns CDR1 MDHEN and CDR2 SYDVKM. The authors made the TRB cDNA libraries by 5' RACE using UMI labels. From the 5' RACE reads, TCRdb lists one entry per CDR3 protein and no DNA. This sample's table reports 75,000 to 100,000 distinct CDR3 sequences. The specimen was naive CXCR3- CD8+ T cells from blood. Documented subset: CD45RO-CCR7+CD27+CD95- naive CD8+ T cells lacking CXCR3 (TNR3-). The clonotype originates from a human donor in good health. Some clones in this sample may be carry-over from other donors' samples. V and J are TRBV28 and TRBJ1-4. CDR3 loop: CASTNSEPNEKLFF.